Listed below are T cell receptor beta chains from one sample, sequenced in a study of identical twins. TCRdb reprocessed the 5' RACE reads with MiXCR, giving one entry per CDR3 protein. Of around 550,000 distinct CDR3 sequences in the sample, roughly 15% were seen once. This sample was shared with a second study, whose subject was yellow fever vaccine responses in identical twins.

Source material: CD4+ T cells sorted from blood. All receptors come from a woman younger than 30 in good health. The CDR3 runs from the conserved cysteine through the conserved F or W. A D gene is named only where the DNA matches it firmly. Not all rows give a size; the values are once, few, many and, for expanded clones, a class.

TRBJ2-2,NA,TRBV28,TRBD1,CASSLSSGQDCFF,TGTGCCAGCAGTTTATCTTCGGGACAGGACTGTTTTTTT
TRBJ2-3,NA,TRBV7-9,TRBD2,CASSLGVSGGPVDTQYF,TGTGCCAGCAGCTTAGGTGTTAGCGGGGGGCCTGTGGATACGCAGTATTTT
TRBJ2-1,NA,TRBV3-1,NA,CASSHSNRKLYNEQFF,TGTGCCAGCAGCCACTCAAATCGGAAGCTATACAATGAGCAGTTCTTC
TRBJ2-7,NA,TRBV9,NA,CASSVRAESYEQYF,TGTGCCAGCAGCGTAAGGGCTGAATCCTACGAGCAGTACTTC
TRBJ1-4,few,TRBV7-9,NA,CASSLTAQSEKLFF,TGTGCCAGCAGCTTAACGGCACAATCTGAAAAACTGTTTTTT
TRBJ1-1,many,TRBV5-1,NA,CASSQELNTEAFF,TGCGCCAGCAGCCAGGAGCTAAACACTGAAGCTTTCTTT
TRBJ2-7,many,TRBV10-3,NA,CAISFRVGEQYF,TGTGCCATCAGCTTCAGGGTAGGAGAGCAGTACTTC
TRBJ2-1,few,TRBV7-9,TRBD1,CASRQGTGQNEQFF,TGTGCCAGCAGACAGGGGACAGGGCAAAATGAGCAGTTCTTC
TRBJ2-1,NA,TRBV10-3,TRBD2,CAISDPAGVAGGPYEQFF,TGTGCCATCAGTGACCCCGCGGGCGTAGCGGGAGGGCCCTATGAGCAGTTCTTC
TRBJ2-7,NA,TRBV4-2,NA,CASSPGEIRSSYEQYF,TGTGCCAGCAGCCCCGGCGAGATCCGGAGCTCCTACGAGCAGTACTTC
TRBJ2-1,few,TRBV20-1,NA,CSARPKSEQFF,TGCAGTGCTAGGCCCAAGAGTGAGCAGTTCTTC